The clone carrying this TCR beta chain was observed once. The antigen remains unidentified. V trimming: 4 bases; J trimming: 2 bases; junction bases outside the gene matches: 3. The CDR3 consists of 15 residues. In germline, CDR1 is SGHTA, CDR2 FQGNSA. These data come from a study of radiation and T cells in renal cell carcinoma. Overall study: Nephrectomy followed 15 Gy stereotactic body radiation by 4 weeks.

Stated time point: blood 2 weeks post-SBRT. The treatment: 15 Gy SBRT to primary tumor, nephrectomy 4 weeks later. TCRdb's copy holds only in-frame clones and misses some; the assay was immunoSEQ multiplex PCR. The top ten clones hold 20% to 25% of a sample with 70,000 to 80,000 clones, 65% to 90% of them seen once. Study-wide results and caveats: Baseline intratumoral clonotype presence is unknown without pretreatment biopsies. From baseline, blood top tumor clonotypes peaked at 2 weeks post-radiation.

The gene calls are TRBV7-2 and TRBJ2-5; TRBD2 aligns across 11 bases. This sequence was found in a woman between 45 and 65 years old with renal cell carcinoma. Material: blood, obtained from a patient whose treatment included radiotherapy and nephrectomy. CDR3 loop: CASSSTSGGQETQYF. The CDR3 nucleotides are TGTGCCAGCAGCTCCACTAGCGGGGGACAAGAGACCCAGTACTTC.